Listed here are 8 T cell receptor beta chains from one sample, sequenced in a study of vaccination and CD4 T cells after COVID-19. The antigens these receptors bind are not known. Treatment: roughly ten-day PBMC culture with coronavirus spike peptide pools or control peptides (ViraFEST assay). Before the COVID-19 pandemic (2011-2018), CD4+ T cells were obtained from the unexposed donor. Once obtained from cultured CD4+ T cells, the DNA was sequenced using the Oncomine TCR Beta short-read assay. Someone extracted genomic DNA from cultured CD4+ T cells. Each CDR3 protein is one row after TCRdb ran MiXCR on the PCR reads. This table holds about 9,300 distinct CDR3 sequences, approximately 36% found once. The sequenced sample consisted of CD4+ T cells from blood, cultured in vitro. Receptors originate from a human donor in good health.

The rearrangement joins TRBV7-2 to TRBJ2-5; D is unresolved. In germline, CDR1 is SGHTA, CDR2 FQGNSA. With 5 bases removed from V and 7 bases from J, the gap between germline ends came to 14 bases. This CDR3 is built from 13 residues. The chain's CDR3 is CASSAVGSGTQYF. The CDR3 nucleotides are TGTGCCAGCAGCGCAGTCGGGTCGGGGACCCAGTACTTC.

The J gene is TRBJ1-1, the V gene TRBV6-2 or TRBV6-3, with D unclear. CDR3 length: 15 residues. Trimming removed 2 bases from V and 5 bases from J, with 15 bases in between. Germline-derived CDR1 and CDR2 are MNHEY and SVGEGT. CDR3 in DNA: TGTGCCAGCAGTTACCCCTCACGAGGGCGGACTGAAGCTTTCTTT. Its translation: CASSYPSRGRTEAFF.

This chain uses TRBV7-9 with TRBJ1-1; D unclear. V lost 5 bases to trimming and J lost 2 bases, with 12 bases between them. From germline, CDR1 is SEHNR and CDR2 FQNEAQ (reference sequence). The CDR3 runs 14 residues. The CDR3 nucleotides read TGTGCCAGCAGCAAAACGGAGGATAACACTGAAGCTTTCTTT. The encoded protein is CASSKTEDNTEAFF.

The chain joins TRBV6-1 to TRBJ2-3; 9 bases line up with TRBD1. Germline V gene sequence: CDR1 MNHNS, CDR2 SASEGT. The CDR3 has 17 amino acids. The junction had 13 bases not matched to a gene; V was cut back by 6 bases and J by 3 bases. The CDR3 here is CASSHGQGIVWTDTQYF. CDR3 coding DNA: TGTGCCAGCAGCCATGGACAGGGGATTGTCTGGACAGATACGCAGTATTTT.

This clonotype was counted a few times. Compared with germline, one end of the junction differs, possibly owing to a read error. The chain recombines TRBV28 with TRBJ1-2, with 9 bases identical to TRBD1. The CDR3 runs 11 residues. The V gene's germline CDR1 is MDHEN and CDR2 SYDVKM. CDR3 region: CASSSGQGLPF. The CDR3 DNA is TGTGCCAGCAGTTCGGGACAGGGATTACCCTTC.

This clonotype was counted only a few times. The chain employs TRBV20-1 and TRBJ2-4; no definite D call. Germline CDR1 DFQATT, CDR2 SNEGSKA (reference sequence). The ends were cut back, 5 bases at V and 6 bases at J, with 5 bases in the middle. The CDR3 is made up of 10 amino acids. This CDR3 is CSALVNIQYF. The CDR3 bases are TGCAGTGCTCTGGTAAACATTCAGTACTTC.

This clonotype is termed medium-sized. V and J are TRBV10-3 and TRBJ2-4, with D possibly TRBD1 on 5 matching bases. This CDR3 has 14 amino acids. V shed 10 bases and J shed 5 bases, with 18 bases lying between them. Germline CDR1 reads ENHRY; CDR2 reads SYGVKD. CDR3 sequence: CATKAGLGENIQYF. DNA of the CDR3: TGTGCCACCAAGGCAGGGTTAGGTGAAAACATTCAGTACTTC.

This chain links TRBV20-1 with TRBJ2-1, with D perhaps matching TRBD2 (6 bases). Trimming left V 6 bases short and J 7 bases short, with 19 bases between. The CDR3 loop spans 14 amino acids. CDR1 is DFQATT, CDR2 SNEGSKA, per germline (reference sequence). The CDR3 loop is CSAHGLAEGNEQFF. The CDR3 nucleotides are TGCAGTGCCCACGGGTTAGCGGAGGGGAATGAGCAGTTCTTC.